A single sample gave rise to the 9 T cell receptor beta chains below, sequenced in a study of blood T cell repertoires in COVID-19. Using immunoSEQ multiplex PCR, the repertoire was profiled, and TCRdb retains in-frame clones only, with some absent. The sample holds approximately 170,000 clones, about 87% seen once. Sequencing input: peripheral blood. The receptors originated from a young man with active or convalescent COVID-19.

This chain links TRBV7-2 with TRBJ1-2, with D possibly matching TRBD1 (5 bases). The length of the CDR3 is 13 residues. CDR1 and CDR2 from the germline V gene are SGHTA and FQGNSA. V was pared by 2 bases and J by 3 bases, with 7 bases between. CDR3 in DNA: TGTGCCAGCAGCTTACGGGGGGACTATGGCTACACCTTC. This translates into CASSLRGDYGYTF.

This clone was recorded only once. CDR3 sequence reads: CASIRAATESFYGYTF. Written as DNA, the CDR3 is TGTGCCAGTATTCGTGCCGCGACGGAGAGTTTCTATGGCTACACCTTC. The chain is built from TRBV19 and TRBJ1-2; D remains unclear. CDR1 is LNHDA and CDR2 is SQIVND in the germline V gene (reference sequence). The CDR3 length is 16 residues. Between the trimmed V and J ends, which lost 7 bases and 4 bases, there was a span of 22 bases.

The rearrangement links TRBV27 to TRBJ1-3, with 7 bases lining up with TRBD1. Looked up from germline, CDR1 is MNHEY and CDR2 is SMNVEV (reference sequence). This CDR3 is 15 amino acids long. Trimming at V came to 5 bases and at J to 0 bases, leaving 4 bases not matched to a gene. The CDR3 reads CASSETGDSGNTIYF. The CDR3 DNA is TGTGCCAGCAGTGAAACAGGGGACTCTGGAAACACCATATATTTT.

The gene calls are TRBV2 and TRBJ1-2; D may be TRBD1 (5 bases). Germline loops: CDR1 SNHLY, CDR2 FYNNEI. The CDR3 is 13 residues long. Deletions cut 6 bases from V and 2 bases from J, with 10 bases between. CDR3 DNA sequence: TGTGCCAGCAGGACAGTATTAAACTATGGCTACACCTTC. This translates into CASRTVLNYGYTF.

The chain uses TRBV13 and TRBJ2-2; TRBD2 agrees at 7 bases. Trimming removed 0 bases from V and 4 bases from J; junction bases left unmatched: 5. The CDR3 extends over 16 amino acids. Germline V lookup: CDR1 PRHDT, CDR2 FYEKMQ (reference sequence). The CDR3 region is CASSLGPAGATGELFF. CDR3 DNA sequence: TGTGCCAGCAGCTTAGGCCCGGCGGGAGCCACCGGGGAGCTGTTTTTT. Filled out from reference TRBV13 and TRBJ2-2, the complete variable domain reads AAGVIQSPRHLIKEKRETATLKCYPIPRHDTVYWYQQGPGQDPQFLISFYEKMQSDKGSIPDRFSAQQFSDYHSELNMSSLELGDSALYFCASSLGPAGATGELFFGEGSRLTVL.

The J gene is TRBJ1-2, the V gene TRBV7-9; no firm D call. The CDR3 spans 15 residues. Germline V lookup: CDR1 SEHNR, CDR2 FQNEAQ (reference sequence). V dropped 1 base and J dropped 0 bases, with 9 bases sitting between them. This chain's CDR3 is CASSLGRDANYGYTF. The CDR3 nucleotides read TGTGCCAGCAGCTTAGGACGGGATGCTAACTATGGCTACACCTTC. Full variable domain (remainder filled in from reference TRBV7-9 and TRBJ1-2): DTGVSQNPRHKITKRGQNVTFRCDPISEHNRLYWYRQTLGQGPEFLTYFQNEAQLEKSRLLSDRFSAERPKGSFSTLEIQRTEQGDSAMYLCASSLGRDANYGYTFGSGTRLTVV.

The chain is built from TRBV5-1 and TRBJ1-2; 7 nucleotides align to TRBD1. CDR1 is SGHRS, CDR2 YFSETQ, per germline. The J segment lost 2 bases and the V segment lost 4 bases, leaving 8 bases of the junction unmatched. The CDR3 has 15 amino acids. The CDR3 DNA reads as TGCGCCAGCAGCCCCGCGGGACAGCCCAACTATGGCTACACCTTC. Protein sequence: CASSPAGQPNYGYTF. Using reference TRBV5-1 and TRBJ1-2 for the parts outside the CDR3, the full variable domain is KAGVTQTPRYLIKTRGQQVTLSCSPISGHRSVSWYQQTPGQGLQFLFEYFSETQRNKGNFPGRFSGRQFSNSRSEMNVSTLELGDSALYLCASSPAGQPNYGYTFGSGTRLTVV.

This clone was picked up one time. The chain carries TRBV28 and TRBJ1-1, with D tentatively TRBD1 (6 bases). V was clipped by 7 bases and J by 7 bases, with 22 bases between them. Germline CDR1 MDHEN, CDR2 SYDVKM. CDR3 length: 15 residues. The CDR3 DNA sequence: TGTGCCAGCAATGGCGGGGGGCGTCCCTACTATGAAGCTTTCTTT. Its protein is CASNGGGRPYYEAFF.

J is TRBJ1-3 and V is TRBV28, with D perhaps matching TRBD1 (6 bases). This CDR3 is 15 amino acids long. V was cut by 6 bases and J by 0 bases, with 12 bases left in between. The germline gives CDR1 MDHEN, CDR2 SYDVKM. Written as DNA, the CDR3 is TGTGCCAGCAGCTCAGACAGGAGCTCTGGAAACACCATATATTTT. It yields the protein CASSSDRSSGNTIYF.